These T cell receptor beta chains were read from a single sample in a study of Tregs in tolerant kidney transplant recipients. Sequenced by immunoSEQ multiplex PCR; TCRdb stores in-frame clones only, minus some. The data show around 70,000 clones, with approximately 92% seen just once and approximately 9.9% held by the top ten. The specimen was CD8+ T cells from blood, collected before the transplant. These receptor sequences come from a human donor who received a combined kidney and bone marrow transplant. CDR3s leave out the opening cysteine and the closing phenylalanine or tryptophan. The order of the fields is J gene, V gene, CDR3 protein.

TRBJ2-7	TRBV7-9	ASSDGTGTKYEQY
TRBJ2-3	TRBV27	ASSSGLAGWDTQY
TRBJ1-2	TRBV4-1	ASSHGGASYGYT
TRBJ1-5	TRBV7-3	ASSLVSPEAASNQPQH
TRBJ1-2	TRBV13	ASSLGRGQGARGYT
TRBJ1-5	TRBV4-3	ASSQDPNSNQPQH
TRBJ2-7	TRBV9	ASSVAGSDYEQY
TRBJ2-3	TRBV16	ASSHYGVPSTDTQY
TRBJ2-3	TRBV5-4	ASSLWRGPNLDTQY
TRBJ2-7	TRBV7-8	ASSSGLAGATYEQY
TRBJ2-2	TRBV19	ASSITLGGTNTGELF
TRBJ2-5	TRBV13	ASSLGTRVETQY
TRBJ2-7	TRBV30	ASQTGYEQY
TRBJ1-1	TRBV4-3	ASSQDRAWGPMNTEAF
TRBJ2-7	TRBV19	ATYYDRGSYEQY
TRBJ2-7	TRBV7-2	ASSSGVHEQY
TRBJ2-1	TRBV5-6	ASRRAEVSESERYNEQF
TRBJ2-5	TRBV25-1	ASAASSRGGETQY
TRBJ1-5	TRBV7-6	ASSLEGRQPQH
TRBJ2-7	TRBV4-1	ASSPERPNYEQY
TRBJ2-7	TRBV30	AWTLSPTYEQY
TRBJ1-1	TRBV28	ASRSGNTEAF
TRBJ1-1	TRBV27	ASSLYDLGTEAF
TRBJ2-7	TRBV13	ASSLRGAKYEQY
TRBJ1-5	TRBV5-6	ASSEGQGDQPQH
TRBJ2-7	TRBV5-1	ASSADSGNEQY
TRBJ2-7	TRBV19	ASSIDRTTTGYEQY
TRBJ2-7	TRBV11-2	ASSLLAGGREQY
TRBJ2-3	TRBV27	ASSFVLAEADTQY
TRBJ2-7	TRBV25-1	ASSEKGHGLDEQY
TRBJ2-2	TRBV27	ASSLGPGAGELF
TRBJ1-5	TRBV28	ASNMGANSNQPQH
TRBJ2-3	TRBV4-2	ASSQDSVSTDTQY
TRBJ2-7	TRBV28	ASSFYGRANSYEQY
TRBJ2-7	TRBV2	ASSEGGLTQEQY
TRBJ1-1	TRBV9	ASSGNRGENTEAF
TRBJ2-6	TRBV7-3	ASSPHRGRLFSGANVLT
TRBJ2-6	TRBV30	AWSPTGGSGANVLT
TRBJ2-7	TRBV4-1	ASSQQTGTGAYEQY
TRBJ1-2	TRBV6-1	ASRYNYGYT
TRBJ2-7	TRBV30	AWSVPWDSRYEQY
TRBJ2-1	TRBV29-1	SEGTGTNEQF
TRBJ2-7	TRBV4-3	ASSPGTSGAAYEQY
TRBJ2-7	TRBV19	ASSIFASSRNEQY
TRBJ1-6	TRBV4-2	ASSQLNSPLH
TRBJ1-5	TRBV7-9	ASSSGTEDNQPQH
TRBJ1-3	TRBV18	ASSNSHSQGAGNTIY
TRBJ2-7	TRBV27	ASSFGTGDYEQY
TRBJ2-3	TRBV5-4	ASSQDRVEDTQY
TRBJ2-1	TRBV2	ASSDGTSSHEQF